This entry lists 20 T cell receptor beta chains sequenced from one sample in a study of control samples from healthy donors and cancer patients. Using immunoSEQ multiplex PCR, the repertoire was profiled, and TCRdb retains in-frame clones only, with some absent. The sample records about 140,000 clones, 88% being singletons. Sequenced input: blood. The receptor set was obtained from a man aged 18 to 35 in good health.

In this sample, this clone turned up a few times. The chain recombines TRBV4-1 with TRBJ2-2; TRBD1 aligns across 9 bases. With V trimmed by 2 bases and J by 5 bases, 3 bases remained unmatched. The CDR3 runs 15 residues. Germline V gene sequence: CDR1 MGHRA, CDR2 YSYEKL. DNA for the CDR3: TGCGCCAGCAGCCAACGGACAGGGGAAACCGGGGAGCTGTTTTTT. Translating gives CASSQRTGETGELFF.

This rearrangement joins TRBV6-5 to TRBJ2-1, with TRBD1 identical over 7 bases. CDR1 MNHEY and CDR2 SVGAGI come from the germline V gene. Trimming at V came to 6 bases and at J to 10 bases, leaving 12 bases not matched to a gene. This CDR3 contains 14 residues. CDR3 protein: CASRTTGKGGEQFF. CDR3 in DNA: TGTGCCAGCAGAACGACAGGGAAAGGGGGCGAGCAGTTCTTC.

The chain's CDR3 is CASSFGGDTGELFF. CDR3 nucleotides: TGCGCCAGCAGCTTTGGGGGGGACACCGGGGAGCTGTTTTTT. This rearrangement joins TRBV5-1 to TRBJ2-2; TRBD2 aligns across 7 bases. Germline CDR1 and CDR2: SGHRS and YFSETQ. Trimming at V came to 2 bases and at J to 3 bases, leaving 1 base not matched to a gene. The CDR3 length is 14 residues. Supplemented by reference TRBV5-1 and TRBJ2-2, the full variable domain reads KAGVTQTPRYLIKTRGQQVTLSCSPISGHRSVSWYQQTPGQGLQFLFEYFSETQRNKGNFPGRFSGRQFSNSRSEMNVSTLELGDSALYLCASSFGGDTGELFFGEGSRLTVL.

The chain recombines TRBV28 with TRBJ2-3; TRBD1 agrees at 7 bases. Germline-derived CDR1 and CDR2 are MDHEN and SYDVKM. V lost 2 bases and J lost 5; bases outside the gene matches: 4. This CDR3 contains 14 residues. The CDR3 sequence: CASSLADREDTQYF. The DNA for the CDR3 is TGTGCCAGCAGTTTAGCTGACAGGGAAGATACGCAGTATTTT.

The chain couples TRBV29-1 to TRBJ2-7; D might be TRBD1 or TRBD2, each matching 6 bases. The germline V gene has CDR1 SQVTM and CDR2 ANQGSEA. CDR3 length: 14 amino acids. Trimming stripped 6 bases from V and 0 bases from J, with 15 bases between. The DNA of the CDR3 is TGCAGCGTCTGGGACGGGGGCTACTCCTACGAGCAGTACTTC. Residues: CSVWDGGYSYEQYF.

The V gene is TRBV18, the J gene TRBJ1-2, with TRBD1 as a possible D gene (5 bases). The CDR3 has 13 residues. Germline CDR1 is KGHSH and CDR2 is LQKENI. With 3 bases removed from V and 6 bases from J, the gap between germline ends came to 11 bases. CDR3 protein: CASSPGGIDGYTF. DNA for the CDR3: TGTGCCAGCTCACCGGGGGGGATCGATGGCTACACCTTC.

The chain uses TRBV7-2 and TRBJ2-6, with 8 bases fitting TRBD1. There are 19 residues in the CDR3. The trim removed 2 bases at V and 4 bases at J, leaving 13 bases unmatched. CDR1 and CDR2 (germline): SGHTA, FQGNSA. In nucleotides, the CDR3 is TGTGCCAGCAGCTTATCCGCCACCTTACAGGGGGAAGGGGCCAACGTCCTGACTTTC. It specifies CASSLSATLQGEGANVLTF.

This chain links TRBV6-5 with TRBJ1-1; D uncertain. Germline loops: CDR1 MNHEY, CDR2 SVGAGI. The CDR3 has 14 amino acids. V lost 2 bases, J lost 6 bases, and 13 bases lay in between. The CDR3 region is CASSYGLGRSEAFF. The DNA for the CDR3 is TGTGCCAGCAGTTACGGTCTCGGACGTTCTGAAGCTTTCTTT.

This sequence joins TRBV5-1 and TRBJ2-1; D gene uncertain. This CDR3 has 14 amino acids. The V end lost 1 base, the J end lost 0 bases, and 5 bases lay between the germline ends. Germline loops: CDR1 SGHRS, CDR2 YFSETQ. DNA of the CDR3: TGCGCCAGCAGCTTGCAGAGCTCCTACAATGAGCAGTTCTTC. It codes for CASSLQSSYNEQFF.

This clone has a single count. V usage is TRBV9 and J usage is TRBJ1-1; 12 bases are a match to TRBD1. The CDR3 consists of 20 residues. After removal of 3 bases from V and 0 bases from J, the junction contained 15 bases not matched to a gene. The V gene's germline CDR1 is SGDLS and CDR2 YYNGEE. The CDR3 spells CASSAFPGQGALTMNTEAFF. The CDR3 DNA sequence: TGTGCCAGCAGCGCCTTCCCGGGACAGGGGGCTTTAACGATGAACACTGAAGCTTTCTTT.

For the CDR3, the DNA is TGTGCCACCAGTGCTTCCGACAGGGTCGACGAGCAGTACTTC. This translates into CATSASDRVDEQYF. The V and J genes are TRBV24-1 and TRBJ2-7; TRBD1 matches at 7 bases. V shed 5 bases, J shed 5 bases, and the junction held 8 bases outside the gene matches. This CDR3 comprises 14 residues. Germline lookup yields CDR1 KGHDR and CDR2 SFDVKD.

The rearrangement links TRBV6-5 to TRBJ2-1, with 8 bases fitting TRBD2. The germline V gene has CDR1 MNHEY and CDR2 SVGAGI. This CDR3 is built from 15 residues. Trimming took 8 bases from V and 2 from J; bases not matched to a gene: 8. The DNA of the CDR3 is TGTGCCAGCGGCTTACTAGCGGTCCCCTACAATGAGCAGTTCTTC. As protein: CASGLLAVPYNEQFF.

The CDR3 reads CASTRIMNTEAFF. The CDR3 bases are TGTGCCAGCACGAGGATCATGAACACTGAAGCTTTCTTT. The chain carries TRBV5-6 and TRBJ1-1; unclear D gene. The ends were cut back, 6 bases at V and 0 bases at J, with 9 bases in the middle. Germline values: CDR1 SGHDT, CDR2 YYEEEE. The CDR3 contains 13 residues.

This rearrangement joins TRBV2 to TRBJ2-1, with 13 bases aligning to TRBD2. The junction had 8 bases not matched to a gene; V was cut back by 6 bases and J by 15 bases. The CDR3 covers 13 residues. Germline lookup yields CDR1 SNHLY and CDR2 FYNNEI. CDR3 region: CASSSTSGGSRFF. CDR3 DNA sequence: TGTGCCAGCAGCTCGACTAGCGGGGGGTCCCGGTTCTTC.

The gene calls are TRBV24-1 and TRBJ1-2, with a tentative D call TRBD1 (5 bases). The germline V and J ends were trimmed by 11 bases and 0 bases, with 21 bases remaining between them. CDR1 is KGHDR, CDR2 SFDVKD, per germline. The CDR3 sequence is 16 residues long. CDR3 coding DNA: TGTGCCATAGAGGCCCGGGACGGCCGATCTAACTATGGCTACACCTTC. This encodes CAIEARDGRSNYGYTF.

This clone was seen just once. The chain carries TRBV30 and TRBJ2-5; D gene ambiguous. Germline V CDR1 and CDR2: GTSNPN, SVGIG (reference sequence). The CDR3 is made up of 11 amino acids. Trimming took 5 bases from V and 1 from J, leaving 5 bases between them. The CDR3 here is CAWDGQETQYF. The CDR3 DNA reads TGTGCCTGGGACGGCCAAGAGACCCAGTACTTC.

The gene calls are TRBV6-2 or TRBV6-3 and TRBJ2-7; 8 nucleotides line up with TRBD1. The length of the CDR3 is 15 residues. Per germline, CDR1 MNHEY and CDR2 SVGEGT. With V trimmed by 5 bases and J by 2 bases, 8 bases remained unmatched. CDR3: CASSLTGTGAYEQYF. CDR3 sequence (DNA): TGTGCCAGCAGTCTTACCGGGACAGGTGCCTACGAGCAGTACTTC.

The chain is built from TRBV5-8 and TRBJ2-3; D unclear. The germline gives CDR1 SGHTS, CDR2 YDEGEE. The CDR3 runs to 15 residues. Trimming took off 5 bases at V and 3 bases at J, with 16 bases between the two ends. The CDR3 spells CASSLYGLGTDTQYF. CDR3 nucleotides: TGTGCCAGCAGTTTATACGGGCTGGGGACAGATACGCAGTATTTT.

The chain recombines TRBV25-1 with TRBJ2-7, with a possible D match to TRBD2 (5 bases). V lost 1 base and J lost 6, with 10 bases in between. This CDR3 region has 13 residues. Germline V gives CDR1 MGHDK, CDR2 SYGVNS. In DNA form, the CDR3 reads TGTGCCAGCAGTGAATCCCGGGAATCCGAGCAGTACTTC. Translating gives CASSESRESEQYF.

V gene TRBV14 combines with J gene TRBJ2-5, with D possibly matching TRBD1 (6 bases). The CDR3 contains 16 residues. CDR1 and CDR2 (germline): SGHDN, FVKESK. Trimming removed 4 bases at V and 4 bases at J, with 19 bases between. The CDR3 region has the DNA TGTGCCAGCAGCCTTAGCCCGGGACACGCGGGAGAGACCCAGTACTTC. It specifies CASSLSPGHAGETQYF. Full variable domain (outside the CDR3, taken from reference TRBV14 and TRBJ2-5): EAGVTQFPSHSVIEKGQTVTLRCDPISGHDNLYWYRRVMGKEIKFLLHFVKESKQDESGMPNNRFLAERTGGTYSTLKVQPAELEDSGVYFCASSLSPGHAGETQYFGPGTRLLVL.